Reported below is one T cell receptor (beta chain). The record originates from a study of blood T cell repertoires in COVID-19. Method: immunoSEQ multiplex PCR; TCRdb's copy keeps in-frame clones and lacks some. The sample records fewer than 200,000 clones, under 85% being singletons. V gave up 2 bases and J gave up 5 bases; unmatched junction bases: 8. This CDR3 has 17 residues. Germline loops: CDR1 MDHEN, CDR2 SYDVKM. V usage is TRBV28 and J usage is TRBJ2-1, with TRBD2 matching over 11 bases. This TCR was recovered from a man over 45 who had recovered from COVID-19. Material for sequencing was PBMCs or T cells enriched from blood (not recorded which). CDR3 nucleotide sequence: TGTGCCAGCAGTTTAGATCCTAGCGGGGGGTTCCACAATGAGCAGTTCTTC. Amino acid sequence: CASSLDPSGGFHNEQFF.